The clone carrying this TCR beta chain has a handful of counts. Its antigen is currently unknown. The CDR3 runs to 18 residues. CDR1 is LGHDT and CDR2 is YNNKEL in the germline V gene (reference sequence). Trimming removed 0 bases from V and 3 bases from J, with 17 bases in between. This sample was taken from a study of blood T cells in healthy people across ages. The study, taken as a whole, reports: Diversity of TCR beta per million T cells declined in a roughly linear way with age. Donor CMV status was unknown, possibly confounding expanded clonotype changes.

Sample-barcoded 5' priming and a J-beta primer mix drove a second PCR of roughly 6 to 12 cycles. TCRdb reprocessed the 5' RACE reads via MiXCR and lists one record per CDR3 protein. Of approximately 1,000,000 distinct CDR3 sequences detected, around two fifths appear once; the ten largest clones hold over 10%. Every donor provided around 9.3 milliliters of peripheral blood. Sequencing was carried out using blood. The V gene is TRBV3-1, the J gene TRBJ2-2, with D tentatively TRBD2 (6 bases). This TCR was recovered from a man younger than 35 in good health. CDR3 sequence (DNA): TGTGCCAGCAGCCAAGATTTTTGGGGACTTCCCGACACCGGGGAGCTGTTTTTT. Translating it yields CASSQDFWGLPDTGELFF.